A single sample is the source of the 27 T cell receptor beta chains below, sequenced in a study of blood T cell repertoires in COVID-19. Sequencing used immunoSEQ multiplex PCR; TCRdb keeps in-frame clones, though not all of them. The sample holds approximately 480,000 clones, about nine tenths seen once. Sequencing input: PBMCs or T cells enriched from blood (not recorded which). The origin of the receptors is a woman younger than 35 who had recovered from COVID-19.

The chain has TRBV5-8 and TRBJ2-7; the match to TRBD1 covers 8 bases. J lost 2 bases, V lost 4 bases, and 11 bases had no gene match. This CDR3 has 16 amino acids. The germline V gene encodes CDR1 SGHTS and CDR2 YDEGEE. CDR3 nucleotide sequence: TGTGCCAGCAGCCTAAAAGGGACAGGAGAGGCCTACGAGCAGTACTTC. Protein: CASSLKGTGEAYEQYF.

With respect to this clone: This sample includes further DNA sequences coding for the same CDR3. The chain has TRBV3-1 (or the pseudogene TRBV3-2) and TRBJ2-3; D may be TRBD1 (5 bases). The ends were cut back, 3 bases at V and 4 bases at J, with 8 bases in the middle. CDR1 is LGHDT, CDR2 YNNKEL, per germline (reference sequence). This CDR3 is 13 amino acids long. The CDR3 loop reads CASSQGRADTQYF. The CDR3 DNA follows: TGTGCCAGCAGCCAGGGCAGGGCAGATACGCAGTATTTT.

This chain links TRBV2 with TRBJ1-1; 7 bases are shared with TRBD1. This CDR3 has 13 amino acids. V dropped 7 bases and J dropped 3; count of bases not matched to a gene: 5. Germline lookup yields CDR1 SNHLY and CDR2 FYNNEI. DNA of the CDR3: TGTGCCAGCAAGGAAGGGGGCTACACTGAAGCTTTCTTT. Protein sequence: CASKEGGYTEAFF.

The DNA of the CDR3 is TGTGCCACCTCGGACAGGGGGGGTGAAAAACTGTTTTTT. Encoded protein: CATSDRGGEKLFF. This chain links TRBV28 with TRBJ1-4; 10 bases fit TRBD1. This CDR3 has 13 amino acids. The V gene's germline CDR1 is MDHEN and CDR2 SYDVKM. Losses at the gene ends were 10 bases for V and 7 bases for J; bases not matched to a gene: 6. The full variable domain, completed using reference TRBV28 and TRBJ1-4, is DVKVTQSSRYLVKRTGEKVFLECVQDMDHENMFWYRQDPGLGLRLIYFSYDVKMKEKGDIPEGYSVSREKKERFSLILESASTNQTSMYLCATSDRGGEKLFFGSGTQLSVL.

This sequence joins TRBV10-2 and TRBJ2-5; no definite D call. The CDR3 contains 13 residues. Trimming removed 4 bases from V and 1 base from J, with 7 bases in between. Germline V gene data show CDR1 as WSHSY and CDR2 as SAAADI. The CDR3 DNA is TGCGCCAGCAGTGTGTCTATCCAAGAGACCCAGTACTTC. It translates to CASSVSIQETQYF.

The rearrangement links TRBV24-1 to TRBJ2-1, with TRBD2 matching 8 bases. CDR3 length: 15 residues. The germline V gene encodes CDR1 KGHDR and CDR2 SFDVKD. V lost 3 bases and J lost 7; bases outside the gene matches: 7. CDR3 DNA: TGTGCCACCAGTGATACCGGGACTAGTTTGAATGAGCAGTTCTTC. Translating it yields CATSDTGTSLNEQFF.

The chain has TRBV6-5 and TRBJ2-7; 10 nucleotides match TRBD1. J lost 4 bases, V lost 6 bases, and 9 bases had no gene match. This CDR3 has 15 amino acids. Germline V lookup: CDR1 MNHEY, CDR2 SVGAGI. This chain's CDR3 is CASRAPGQGKYEQYF. Here the CDR3 DNA reads TGTGCCAGCAGAGCCCCGGGACAGGGGAAATACGAGCAGTACTTC.

The chain has TRBV2 and TRBJ1-1, with TRBD1 identical over 9 bases. Trimming at V came to 10 bases and at J to 5 bases, leaving 17 bases not matched to a gene. Germline CDR1 and CDR2: SNHLY and FYNNEI. The CDR3 has 16 residues. The CDR3 coding sequence is TGTGCCATCTCAGGGGGAGGGACAGGGCCGGGAACTGAAGCTTTCTTT. Its protein is CAISGGGTGPGTEAFF.

CDR3 bases: TGTGCCACCAGTGCCTCCAAGAGGCACCTGGCCATACACTACACTGAAGCTTTCTTT. This sequence encodes CATSASKRHLAIHYTEAFF. The chain carries TRBV24-1 and TRBJ1-1; D is unclear. The CDR3 runs to 19 residues. Per germline, CDR1 KGHDR and CDR2 SFDVKD. Trimming shortened V by 5 bases and J by 3 bases, and 27 bases separated the two germline ends.

This clone appeared a few times. The rearrangement joins TRBV3-1 (or the pseudogene TRBV3-2) to TRBJ2-5, with 7 bases matching TRBD2. V shed 0 bases, J shed 0 bases, and the junction held 7 bases outside the gene matches. This CDR3 has 17 residues. Germline V gives CDR1 LGHDT, CDR2 YNNKEL (reference sequence). In DNA form, the CDR3 reads TGTGCCAGCAGCCAAGATCCGCGCGGGGGTTACCAAGAGACCCAGTACTTC. Amino acid sequence: CASSQDPRGGYQETQYF.

V and J are TRBV24-1 and TRBJ1-1; D ambiguous. V lost 3 bases and J lost 3, with 7 bases in between. Per germline, CDR1 KGHDR and CDR2 SFDVKD. The CDR3 covers 13 residues. CDR3 coding DNA: TGTGCCACCAGTGATGAGCGGGACACTGAAGCTTTCTTT. Its translation: CATSDERDTEAFF.

This rearrangement joins TRBV28 to TRBJ2-7; TRBD2 is a possible D gene (6 bases). V gave up 6 bases and J gave up 3 bases, with 9 bases separating them. The CDR3 consists of 12 residues. Germline CDR1 is MDHEN and CDR2 is SYDVKM. Written as DNA, the CDR3 is TGTGCCAGCAGAGGGGAGGACTACGAGCAGTACTTC. This translates into CASRGEDYEQYF.

The chain couples TRBV30 to TRBJ1-2; 10 positions agree with TRBD1. Germline values: CDR1 GTSNPN, CDR2 SVGIG (reference sequence). This CDR3 region has 13 residues. The V gene end was trimmed by 7 bases and the J gene end by 4 bases; junction bases not matched to a gene: 6. This CDR3 reads CASGQGVSYGYTF. Written as DNA, the CDR3 is TGTGCCTCCGGACAGGGGGTTTCCTATGGCTACACCTTC. Supplemented by reference TRBV30 and TRBJ1-2, the full variable domain reads SQTIHQWPATLVQPVGSPLSLECTVEGTSNPNLYWYRQAAGRGLQLLFYSVGIGQISSEVPQNLSASRPQDRQFILSSKKLLLSDSGFYLCASGQGVSYGYTFGSGTRLTVV.

Comment on this clone: Other nucleotide sequences in the sample specify the same CDR3. V usage is TRBV7-9 and J usage is TRBJ2-5; 9 bases are shared with TRBD2. Trimming at V came to 3 bases and at J to 4 bases, leaving 3 bases not matched to a gene. From germline, CDR1 is SEHNR and CDR2 FQNEAQ (reference sequence). The CDR3 contains 14 residues. DNA for the CDR3: TGTGCCAGCAGCTTCGCGGGGGGGAGAGAGACCCAGTACTTC. It is translated as CASSFAGGRETQYF.

The chain has TRBV2 and TRBJ2-7, with 8 bases fitting TRBD1. V gave up 1 base and J gave up 7 bases; unmatched junction bases: 18. In germline, CDR1 is SNHLY, CDR2 FYNNEI. The CDR3 loop spans 18 amino acids. The CDR3, as DNA: TGTGCCAGCAGTGAAGAGGAGGCAGGGGGCCTGCCTTGGGAAGAGCAGTACTTC. This gives the protein CASSEEEAGGLPWEEQYF.

The gene calls are TRBV28 and TRBJ1-3; no firm D call. The CDR3 runs 16 residues. The V end lost 7 bases, the J end lost 0 bases, and 16 bases lay between the germline ends. The germline V gene encodes CDR1 MDHEN and CDR2 SYDVKM. In nucleotides, the CDR3 is TGTGCCAGCACCGCTTCGCAGGTTAGCTCTGGAAACACCATATATTTT. Its protein product is CASTASQVSSGNTIYF.

In DNA form, the CDR3 reads TGTGCCAGCAGCCAAGTGGCGGCCGGGGGGCAATATGGCTACACCTTC. The encoded protein is CASSQVAAGGQYGYTF. The chain carries TRBV4-2 and TRBJ1-2, with D possibly TRBD1 on 6 matching bases. Per the germline V gene, CDR1 is LGHNA and CDR2 is YNFKEQ. The ends were cut back, 1 base at V and 5 bases at J, with 17 bases in the middle. CDR3 size: 16 residues.

About this clone itself: A junction boundary mismatches the germline segment, possibly from a read error. The J gene is TRBJ1-2, the V gene TRBV28; D remains ambiguous. In germline, CDR1 is MDHEN, CDR2 SYDVKM. This CDR3 has 13 residues. CDR3 loop: CASSLGALGLANF. In DNA, the CDR3 is TGTGCCAGCAGTTTGGGTGCTTTAGGGCTAGCCAACTTC.

V usage is TRBV5-1 and J usage is TRBJ2-7; TRBD2 might be the D (6 bases). Germline assignment: CDR1 SGHRS and CDR2 YFSETQ. CDR3 length: 14 residues. Trimming pared 0 bases from V and 3 bases from J, leaving 10 bases between. The CDR3 DNA reads TGCGCCAGCAGCTTGGGGGTTAGCGGCTACGAGCAGTACTTC. Protein sequence: CASSLGVSGYEQYF.

The chain employs TRBV5-1 and TRBJ1-2, with a weak D call TRBD1 (5 bases). The CDR3 length is 15 residues. V lost 3 bases to trimming and J lost 4 bases, with 16 bases between them. Germline V CDR1 and CDR2: SGHRS, YFSETQ. CDR3 in amino acids: CASSWGGSSVYGYTF. The CDR3 nucleotides read TGCGCCAGCAGCTGGGGCGGGAGTTCTGTCTATGGCTACACCTTC.

The rearrangement joins TRBV2 to TRBJ1-4, with 7 bases aligning to TRBD1. CDR1 is SNHLY, CDR2 FYNNEI, per germline. The CDR3 is 13 amino acids. Trimming removed 10 bases from V and 8 bases from J; junction bases left unmatched: 10. CDR3 sequence: CATTTGYREKLFF. The CDR3 nucleotides are TGTGCCACCACGACAGGGTACAGAGAAAAACTGTTTTTT.

The CDR3 region has the DNA TGTGCCTGGACCCCCTCGGGACTGGGTCGCTACGAGCAGTACTTC. It encodes CAWTPSGLGRYEQYF. The genes are TRBV30 and TRBJ2-7; perhaps TRBD2 as D (6 bases). This CDR3 has 15 amino acids. V was shortened by 4 bases and J by 3 bases, with 19 bases between the two germline ends. Germline CDR1 and CDR2: GTSNPN and SVGIG (reference sequence).

V and J are TRBV5-1 and TRBJ2-7; 8 bases line up with TRBD1. Losses at the gene ends were 1 base for V and 3 bases for J; bases not matched to a gene: 6. CDR1 and CDR2 (germline): SGHRS, YFSETQ. The CDR3 runs to 15 residues. The CDR3 coding sequence is TGCGCCAGCAGCTTGTGGACAGGGATGGTCTACGAGCAGTACTTC. It translates to CASSLWTGMVYEQYF. Using reference TRBV5-1 and TRBJ2-7 for the parts outside the CDR3, the full variable domain is KAGVTQTPRYLIKTRGQQVTLSCSPISGHRSVSWYQQTPGQGLQFLFEYFSETQRNKGNFPGRFSGRQFSNSRSEMNVSTLELGDSALYLCASSLWTGMVYEQYFGPGTRLTVT.

CDR3 sequence: CASSFRRVRSYEQYF. For the CDR3, the DNA is TGTGCCAGCAGTTTTAGGAGGGTAAGGTCCTACGAGCAGTACTTC. The chain combines TRBV28 with TRBJ2-7, with D perhaps TRBD2 (6 bases). Germline CDR1 MDHEN, CDR2 SYDVKM. V shed 3 bases and J shed 1 base, with 13 bases lying between them. This CDR3 has 15 residues. The complete variable domain, with remaining parts taken from reference TRBV28 and TRBJ2-7, reads DVKVTQSSRYLVKRTGEKVFLECVQDMDHENMFWYRQDPGLGLRLIYFSYDVKMKEKGDIPEGYSVSREKKERFSLILESASTNQTSMYLCASSFRRVRSYEQYFGPGTRLTVT.

In regard to this clone: The sample contains more than one DNA sequence encoding this CDR3. V is TRBV7-2 and J is TRBJ1-1, with 8 bases matching TRBD1. This CDR3 is built from 14 residues. Germline CDR1 reads SGHTA; CDR2 reads FQGNSA. Trimming cost V 5 bases and J 5 bases; bases outside gene matches: 7. The CDR3 nucleotides read TGTGCCAGCAGCCTAAACACAGGGGGGACTGAAGCTTTCTTT. Its protein is CASSLNTGGTEAFF.

The chain carries TRBV5-6 and TRBJ1-5; 9 bases are shared with TRBD1. The V segment lost 0 bases and the J segment 4 bases; nucleotides outside the gene matches: 2. CDR3 length: 15 amino acids. CDR1 is SGHDT, CDR2 YYEEEE, per germline. CDR3 coding DNA: TGTGCCAGCAGCTTGGGGGGACAGGGAAATCAGCCCCAGCATTTT. Translation: CASSLGGQGNQPQHF.

The V call is TRBV5-4, the J call TRBJ1-1; D perhaps matches TRBD1 (6 bases). The CDR3 has 15 residues. Germline CDR1 and CDR2: SGHNT and YYREEE (reference sequence). The V and J ends lost 4 bases and 0 bases respectively, with 13 bases between them. CDR3 sequence: CASSREGTMNTEAFF. The CDR3 DNA reads TGTGCCAGCAGCCGGGAAGGGACAATGAACACTGAAGCTTTCTTT.